What follows are 2 T cell receptor beta chains derived from one specimen sequenced in a study of shared clonotypes between healthy human individuals. Libraries were prepared by immunoSEQ multiplex PCR; TCRdb keeps only in-frame clonotypes and omits some of them. In the table there are about 2.1 million clones, just over 90% of which are singletons. Terminally differentiated effector memory CD45RA+ cells were excluded from the naive CD8 cells, which were CD45RO-negative and positively selected for CCR7. Sequencing used naive CD8+ T cells from PBMCs. All receptors come from a man aged 18 to 29 in good health. Some clones in this sample may be carry-over from other donors' samples.

The V gene is TRBV6-1, the J gene TRBJ2-1, with 8 bases lining up with TRBD2. The CDR3 contains 16 residues. The germline CDR1 and CDR2 sequences are MNHNS and SASEGT. V was clipped by 3 bases and J by 0 bases; unmatched bases: 4. The CDR3 DNA follows: TGTGCCAGCAGTGAGTTTAGCGGGGACTCCTACAATGAGCAGTTCTTC. This gives the protein CASSEFSGDSYNEQFF.

Comment on this clone: Within the sample, other DNA sequences also encode this same CDR3. The rearrangement joins TRBV27 to TRBJ2-7; no reliable D call. V was cut by 1 base and J by 7 bases, with 5 bases left in between. The CDR3 is 11 amino acids. CDR1 is MNHEY, CDR2 SMNVEV, per germline (reference sequence). The CDR3 nucleotides read TGTGCCAGCAGTTTATATGGGGAGCAGTACTTC. Its protein product is CASSLYGEQYF.